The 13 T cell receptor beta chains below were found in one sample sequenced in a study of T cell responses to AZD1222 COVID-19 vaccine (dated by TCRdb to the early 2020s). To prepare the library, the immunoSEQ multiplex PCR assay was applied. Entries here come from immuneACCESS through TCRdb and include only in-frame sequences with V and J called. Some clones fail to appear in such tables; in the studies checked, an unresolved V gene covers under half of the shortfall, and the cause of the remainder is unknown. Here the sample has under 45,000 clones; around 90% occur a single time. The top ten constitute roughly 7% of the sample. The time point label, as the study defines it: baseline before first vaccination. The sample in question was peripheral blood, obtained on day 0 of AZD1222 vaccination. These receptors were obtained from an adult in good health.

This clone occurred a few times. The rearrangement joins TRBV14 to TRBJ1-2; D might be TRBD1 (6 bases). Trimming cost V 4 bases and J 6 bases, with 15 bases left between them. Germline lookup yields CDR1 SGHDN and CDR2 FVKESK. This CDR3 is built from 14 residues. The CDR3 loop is CASSRLTGADGYTF. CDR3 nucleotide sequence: TGTGCCAGCAGCCGACTTACGGGGGCGGATGGCTACACCTTC.

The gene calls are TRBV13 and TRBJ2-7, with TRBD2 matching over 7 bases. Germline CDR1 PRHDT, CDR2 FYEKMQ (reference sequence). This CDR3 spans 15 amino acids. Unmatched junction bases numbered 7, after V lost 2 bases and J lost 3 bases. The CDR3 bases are TGTGCCAGCAGCTTAATGCCTAGCGGCGACTACGAGCAGTACTTC. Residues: CASSLMPSGDYEQYF. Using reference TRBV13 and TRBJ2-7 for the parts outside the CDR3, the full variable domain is AAGVIQSPRHLIKEKRETATLKCYPIPRHDTVYWYQQGPGQDPQFLISFYEKMQSDKGSIPDRFSAQQFSDYHSELNMSSLELGDSALYFCASSLMPSGDYEQYFGPGTRLTVT.

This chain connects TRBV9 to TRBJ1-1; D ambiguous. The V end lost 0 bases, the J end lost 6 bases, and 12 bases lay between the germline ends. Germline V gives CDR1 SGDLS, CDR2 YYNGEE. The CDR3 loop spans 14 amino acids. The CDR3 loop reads CASSVVVGVSEAFF. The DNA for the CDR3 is TGTGCCAGCAGCGTAGTAGTCGGGGTATCTGAAGCTTTCTTT. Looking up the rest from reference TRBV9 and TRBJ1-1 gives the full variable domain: DSGVTQTPKHLITATGQRVTLRCSPRSGDLSVYWYQQSLDQGLQFLIQYYNGEERAKGNILERFSAQQFPDLHSELNLSSLELGDSALYFCASSVVVGVSEAFFGQGTRLTVV.

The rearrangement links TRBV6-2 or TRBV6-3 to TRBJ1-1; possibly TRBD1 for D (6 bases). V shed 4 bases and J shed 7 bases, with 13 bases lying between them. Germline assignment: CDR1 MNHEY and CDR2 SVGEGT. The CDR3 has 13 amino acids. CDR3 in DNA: TGTGCCAGCAGTTTTGCAGGGGACGGTGAAGCTTTCTTT. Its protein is CASSFAGDGEAFF.

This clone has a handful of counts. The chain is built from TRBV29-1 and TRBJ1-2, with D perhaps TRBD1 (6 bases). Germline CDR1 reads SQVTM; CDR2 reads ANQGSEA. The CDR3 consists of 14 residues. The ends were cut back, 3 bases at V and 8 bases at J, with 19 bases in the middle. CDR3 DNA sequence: TGCAGCGTTGAGGTAGATGACAGGAGGATCGGCTACACCTTC. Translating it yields CSVEVDDRRIGYTF. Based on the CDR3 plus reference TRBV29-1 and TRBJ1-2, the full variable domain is SAVISQKPSRDICQRGTSLTIQCQVDSQVTMMFWYRQQPGQSLTLIATANQGSEATYESGFVIDKFPISRPNLTFSTLTVSNMSPEDSSIYLCSVEVDDRRIGYTFGSGTRLTVV.

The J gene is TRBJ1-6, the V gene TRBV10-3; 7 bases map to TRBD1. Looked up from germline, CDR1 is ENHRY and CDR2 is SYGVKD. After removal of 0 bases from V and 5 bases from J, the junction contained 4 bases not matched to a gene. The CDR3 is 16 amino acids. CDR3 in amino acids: CAISESRGRDNSPLHF. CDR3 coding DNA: TGTGCCATCAGTGAGTCGAGGGGGCGGGATAATTCACCCCTCCACTTT.

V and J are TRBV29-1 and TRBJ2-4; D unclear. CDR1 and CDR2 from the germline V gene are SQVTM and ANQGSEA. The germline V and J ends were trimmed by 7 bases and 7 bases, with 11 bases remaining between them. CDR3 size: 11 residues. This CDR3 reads CSAKRDNIQYF. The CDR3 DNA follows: TGCAGCGCAAAAAGGGATAACATTCAGTACTTC.

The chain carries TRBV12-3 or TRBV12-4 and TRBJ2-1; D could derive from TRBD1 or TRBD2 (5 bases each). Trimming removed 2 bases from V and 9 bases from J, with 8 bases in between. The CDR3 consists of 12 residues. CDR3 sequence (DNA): TGTGCCAGCAGTTTAACGGGACCTGAGCAGTTCTTC. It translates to CASSLTGPEQFF.

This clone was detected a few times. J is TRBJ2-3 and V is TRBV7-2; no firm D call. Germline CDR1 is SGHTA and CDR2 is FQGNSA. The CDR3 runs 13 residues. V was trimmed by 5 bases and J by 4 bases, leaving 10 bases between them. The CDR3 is CASSRIKPDTQYF. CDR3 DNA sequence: TGTGCCAGCAGCCGCATCAAACCAGATACGCAGTATTTT.

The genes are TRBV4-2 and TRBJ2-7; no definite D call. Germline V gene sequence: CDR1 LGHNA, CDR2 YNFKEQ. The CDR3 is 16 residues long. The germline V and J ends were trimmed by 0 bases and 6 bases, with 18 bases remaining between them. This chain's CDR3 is CASSQEMMSLLGEQYF. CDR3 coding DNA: TGTGCCAGCAGCCAAGAGATGATGTCGCTGCTCGGCGAGCAGTACTTC.

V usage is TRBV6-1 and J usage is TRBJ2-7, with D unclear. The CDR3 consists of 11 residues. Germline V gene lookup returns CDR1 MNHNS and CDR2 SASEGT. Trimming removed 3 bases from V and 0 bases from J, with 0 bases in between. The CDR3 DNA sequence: TGTGCCAGCAGTGACTCCTACGAGCAGTACTTC. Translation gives CASSDSYEQYF.

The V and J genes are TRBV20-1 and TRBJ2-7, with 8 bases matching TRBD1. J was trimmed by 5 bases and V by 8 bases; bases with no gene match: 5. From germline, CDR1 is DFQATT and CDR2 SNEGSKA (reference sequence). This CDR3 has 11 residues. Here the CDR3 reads CSRQGTNEQYF. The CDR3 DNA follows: TGCAGTCGACAGGGGACCAACGAGCAGTACTTC.

The chain's CDR3 is CASSQEEGRYEQYF. CDR3 sequence (DNA): TGCGCCAGCAGCCAAGAGGAGGGACGCTACGAGCAGTACTTC. The J gene is TRBJ2-7, the V gene TRBV4-3, with D maybe TRBD2 (6 bases). From germline, CDR1 is LGHNA and CDR2 YSLEER. Trimming removed 0 bases from V and 3 bases from J, with 9 bases in between. The CDR3 length is 14 residues.